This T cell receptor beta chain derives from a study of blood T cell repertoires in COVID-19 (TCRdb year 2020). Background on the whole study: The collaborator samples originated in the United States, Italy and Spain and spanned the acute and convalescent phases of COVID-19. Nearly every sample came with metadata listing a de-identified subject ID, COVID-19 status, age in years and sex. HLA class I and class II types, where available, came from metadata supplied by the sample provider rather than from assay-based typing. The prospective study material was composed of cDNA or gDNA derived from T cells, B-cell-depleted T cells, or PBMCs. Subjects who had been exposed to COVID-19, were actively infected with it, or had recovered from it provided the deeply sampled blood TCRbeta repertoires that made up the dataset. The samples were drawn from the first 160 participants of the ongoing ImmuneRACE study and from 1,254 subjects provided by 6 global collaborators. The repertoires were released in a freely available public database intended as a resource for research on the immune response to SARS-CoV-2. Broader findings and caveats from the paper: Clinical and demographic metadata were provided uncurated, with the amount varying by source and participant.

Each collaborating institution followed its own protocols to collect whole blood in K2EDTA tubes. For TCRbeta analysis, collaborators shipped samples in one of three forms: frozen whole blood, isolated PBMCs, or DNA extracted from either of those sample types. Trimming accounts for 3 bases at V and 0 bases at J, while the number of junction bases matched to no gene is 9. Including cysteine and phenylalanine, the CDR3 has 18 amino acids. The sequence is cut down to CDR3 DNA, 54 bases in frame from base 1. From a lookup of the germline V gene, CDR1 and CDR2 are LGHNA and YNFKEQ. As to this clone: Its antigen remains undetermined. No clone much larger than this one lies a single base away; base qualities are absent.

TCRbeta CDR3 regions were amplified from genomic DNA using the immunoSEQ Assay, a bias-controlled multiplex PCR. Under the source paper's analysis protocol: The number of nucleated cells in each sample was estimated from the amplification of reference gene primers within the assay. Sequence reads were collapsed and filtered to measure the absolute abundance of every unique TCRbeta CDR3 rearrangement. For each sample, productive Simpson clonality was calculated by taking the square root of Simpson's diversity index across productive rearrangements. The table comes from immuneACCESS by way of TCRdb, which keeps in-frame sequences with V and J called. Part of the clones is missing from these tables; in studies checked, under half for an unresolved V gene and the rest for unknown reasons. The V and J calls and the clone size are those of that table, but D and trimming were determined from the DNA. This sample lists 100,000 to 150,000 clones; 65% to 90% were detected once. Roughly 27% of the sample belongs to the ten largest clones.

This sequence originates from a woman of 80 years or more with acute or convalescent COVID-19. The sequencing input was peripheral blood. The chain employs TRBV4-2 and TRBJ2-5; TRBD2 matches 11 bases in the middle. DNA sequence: TGTGCCAGCAGCCATGCTAGCGGGGGGACGAAGAACCAAGAGACCCAGTACTTC. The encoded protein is CASSHASGGTKNQETQYF.